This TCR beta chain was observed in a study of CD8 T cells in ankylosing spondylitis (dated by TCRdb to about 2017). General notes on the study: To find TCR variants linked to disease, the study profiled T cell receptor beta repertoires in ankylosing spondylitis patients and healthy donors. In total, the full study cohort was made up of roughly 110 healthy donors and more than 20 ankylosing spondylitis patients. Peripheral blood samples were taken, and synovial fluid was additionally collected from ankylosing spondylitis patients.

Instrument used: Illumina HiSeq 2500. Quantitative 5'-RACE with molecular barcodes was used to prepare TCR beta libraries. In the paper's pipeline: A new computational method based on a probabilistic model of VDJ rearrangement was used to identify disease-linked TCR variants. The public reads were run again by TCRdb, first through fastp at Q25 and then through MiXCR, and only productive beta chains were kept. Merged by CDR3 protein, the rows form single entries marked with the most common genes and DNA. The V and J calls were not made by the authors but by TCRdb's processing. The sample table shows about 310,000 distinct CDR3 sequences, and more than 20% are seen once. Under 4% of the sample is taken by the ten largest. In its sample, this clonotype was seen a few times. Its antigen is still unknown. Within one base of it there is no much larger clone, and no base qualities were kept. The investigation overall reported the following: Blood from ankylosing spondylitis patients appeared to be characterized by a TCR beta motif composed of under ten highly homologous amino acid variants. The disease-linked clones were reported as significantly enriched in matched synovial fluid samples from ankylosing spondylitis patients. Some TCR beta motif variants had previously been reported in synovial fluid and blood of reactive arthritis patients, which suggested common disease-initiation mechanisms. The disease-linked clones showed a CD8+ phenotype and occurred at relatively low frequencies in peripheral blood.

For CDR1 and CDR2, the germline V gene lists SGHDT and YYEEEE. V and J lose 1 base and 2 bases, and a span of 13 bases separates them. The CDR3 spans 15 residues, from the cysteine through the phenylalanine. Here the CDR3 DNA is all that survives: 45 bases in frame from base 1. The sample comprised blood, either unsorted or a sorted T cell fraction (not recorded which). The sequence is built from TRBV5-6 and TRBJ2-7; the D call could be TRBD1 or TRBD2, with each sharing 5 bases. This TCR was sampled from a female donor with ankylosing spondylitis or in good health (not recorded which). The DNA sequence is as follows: TGTGCCAGCAGCTTGAGGCCAGGGAGTGCCTACGAGCAGTACTTC. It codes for CASSLRPGSAYEQYF. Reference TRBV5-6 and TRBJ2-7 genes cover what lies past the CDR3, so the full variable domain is DAGVTQSPTHLIKTRGQQVTLRCSPKSGHDTVSWYQQALGQGPQFIFQYYEEEERQRGNFPDRFSGHQFPNYSSELNVNALLLGDSALYLCASSLRPGSAYEQYFGPGTRLTVT.